This entry describes one TCR beta chain. Its specificity is not known. The data belong to a study of T cell responses to AZD1222 COVID-19 vaccine. Study results and caveats: The span of vaccine-associated CD4 TCRs extended across spike, with dominance at 160-218 and 743-854. Mostly white British, mostly female donors; authors suggested clonal diversity may be underestimated. Every sample of the repertoires postdated the peak T cell response.

The V gene lost 4 bases and the J gene lost 10 bases, with 10 bases spanning the gap. CDR3 length equals 11 residues. CDR1 and CDR2 from the germline V gene are LGHDT and YNNKEL (reference sequence). Assay used: immunoSEQ multiplex PCR; TCRdb lists only in-frame clones, some missing. Counted here are approximately 140,000 clones, around 94% occurring once; the ten biggest clones make up about 1.3%. The receptor was isolated from an adult in good health. The chain combines TRBV3-1 (or the pseudogene TRBV3-2) with TRBJ1-1; D gene unclear. Specimen: peripheral blood, collected on day 0 of AZD1222 vaccination. The CDR3 loop is CASSPGRGAFF. The CDR3, as DNA: TGTGCCAGCAGCCCCGGACGTGGAGCTTTCTTT.